This T cell receptor beta chain was recovered during a study of tumor and adjacent non-tumor tissue in lung cancer. The overall study: Patients were aged about 30 to 80, roughly 9 men and about 5 women, stage I to III.

This sample's RNA came from whole unsorted tissue. Between August and November 2014, newly diagnosed, chemotherapy-naive lung cancer patients underwent thoracic surgery in China. Per germline, CDR1 MGHRA and CDR2 YSYEKL. The CDR3 totals 15 residues. This clonotype was found once. A junction end diverges from the germline sequence, so it may reflect a read error. Three rounds of nested PCR, following a modified ARM-PCR protocol, produced the TCRbeta library. TCRdb analysed the multiplex PCR reads with MiXCR anew, one entry per CDR3 protein. The sample yields about 200,000 distinct CDR3 sequences, 60% to 85% seen once.

The rearrangement links TRBV4-1 to TRBJ1-4; unclear D gene. This clonotype originated in a man in his sixties with non-small cell lung cancer. Sequencing was performed on lung tumor tissue. The chain's CDR3 is CSSSHPRANNEKLFF. As DNA, the CDR3 is TGCTCCAGCAGTCATCCCCGGGCAAATAATGAAAAACTGTTTTTT.